These T cell receptor beta chains were read from a single sample in a study of low-dose radiotherapy and immunotherapy resistance in tumors. TCRdb processed the reads anew with MiXCR; each CDR3 protein has one entry. This table has some 40,000 distinct CDR3 sequences, around 21% appearing once. Sequences were derived from PBMCs, sampled after low-dose radiotherapy plus immunotherapy. The receptors were sampled from a female donor with ovarian cancer. CDR3s include the opening cysteine and the closing phenylalanine or tryptophan.

v_gene	CDR3aa
TRBV20-1	CSAMDSVYGYTF
TRBV7-6	CASSSQGNTEAFF
TRBV30	CAWSPRQGAVVGGELFF
TRBV11-2	CASSPPLNTEAFF
TRBV11-2	CASSSTSGGNEQFF
TRBV6-4	CASSEGTGAGELFF
TRBV29-1	CSADRDRTDTQYF
TRBV11-2	CASSPGSNYGYTF
TRBV19	CASNRGAVNTRARFFF
TRBV6-5	CASSVGQGHTDTQYF
TRBV5-4	CASSQGLEETQYF
TRBV5-1	CASSLRQGPPYEQYF
TRBV5-1	CASSLGPPGGANVLTF
TRBV30	CAWSGGQAGSYTF
TRBV5-4	CASSLGGQGRQETQYF
TRBV28	CASSLPPNTQYF
TRBV30	CAWSVGTSGHNEQFF
TRBV7-8	CASSLQQDDGYTF
TRBV19	CASSEGTGAKNIQYF
TRBV20-1	CSETSGAGNEQFF
TRBV7-2	CASNEGGLATSGELFF
TRBV29-1	CSVEGGGGRTDTQYF
TRBV21-1	CASSKAHRANHTGELFF
TRBV30	CAWSGYKGYEQYF
TRBV13	CASSDPRDRGPGELFF
TRBV5-1	CASSLVAGESYEQYF
TRBV7-8	CASSLDRAGSTYGYTF
TRBV12-5	CASGTRAPAGVTDTQYF
TRBV29-1	CSSLAGVINEQFF
TRBV11-2	CASRIAVSSYNEQFF
TRBV5-1	CASSLAGATDTQYF